This T cell receptor (beta chain) was retrieved from a study of blood T cell repertoires in COVID-19. The wider study: Acute and convalescent COVID-19 samples came from the United States, Italy and Spain.

Original methodology: It was from reference gene primer amplification that nucleated cell counts were estimated. Clones were sequenced by immunoSEQ multiplex PCR, and TCRdb holds only the in-frame ones, with some missing. From that table come the V and J calls and clone size; the DNA was used to work out D and trimming. The table lists 95,000 to 150,000 clones, approximately 85% of them singletons. Seattle enrolled patients during active infection and tracked them longitudinally. CDR1 and CDR2 from the germline V gene are GTSNPN and SVGIG (reference sequence). V lost 3 bases and J lost 0; bases outside the gene matches: 11. The CDR3 covers 18 residues.

The TCR was taken from a man younger than 40 with COVID-19, enrolled during active disease. This chain links TRBV30 with TRBJ2-7; 13 bases align to TRBD2. What was sequenced was peripheral blood. Here the CDR3 DNA reads TGTGCCTGGAGCGCACCTCCCCGGACTAGCGGGAGCTCCTACGAGCAGTACTTC. Protein product: CAWSAPPRTSGSSYEQYF.